This TCR beta chain was sequenced in a study of T cells in Graves' hyperthyroidism and ophthalmopathy. Amplification targeted TCR beta CDR3 regions from RNA transcripts. An initial round of RT-PCR targeting the TCR CDR3 relied on the HTBI primer set. Using its own MiXCR run on the multiplex PCR reads, TCRdb lists one record per CDR3 protein. The repertoire holds hundreds of thousands of distinct CDR3 sequences, more than 45% seen once, with approximately 8.2% in the top ten. The sequence came from a woman aged 18-29 years with Graves' hyperthyroidism. The specimen sequenced was peripheral blood or thyroid tissue (not recorded which).

The CDR3 is CASRGDREYEQYF. DNA for the CDR3: TGTGCCAGCAGGGGAGACAGGGAGTACGAGCAGTACTTC. The chain couples TRBV5-5 to TRBJ2-7, with 7 positions matching TRBD1. This CDR3 is built from 13 residues. V dropped 5 bases and J dropped 4; count of bases not matched to a gene: 6. Germline values: CDR1 SGHKS, CDR2 YYEKEE (reference sequence).